These T cell receptor beta chains were read from a single sample in a study of T cell responses to AZD1222 COVID-19 vaccine. The repertoire was sequenced with immunoSEQ multiplex PCR; TCRdb's copy has only in-frame clones and lacks some. The data hold around 160,000 clones, with 85% to 95% observed a single time. The sequenced sample was peripheral blood, obtained on day 0 of MenACWY control vaccination. The receptor source for this set is an adult in good health. Both conserved end residues are part of each CDR3. D genes are given only for firm matches. Some rows mark clone size as missing; the rest say once, few, many or name a class of expanded clone.

clone size,J gene,D gene,V gene,CDR3 protein,CDR3 DNA
.,TRBJ1-1,.,TRBV14,CASSQEGQNTEAFF,TGTGCCAGCAGCCAAGAAGGGCAGAACACTGAAGCTTTCTTT
.,TRBJ2-1,TRBD2,TRBV23-1,CASTREGSYNEQFF,TGCGCCAGCACCCGGGAGGGCTCCTACAATGAGCAGTTCTTC
once,TRBJ1-2,.,TRBV6-1,CASSEVWGVGYTF,TGTGCCAGCAGTGAAGTATGGGGGGTTGGCTACACCTTC
.,TRBJ2-5,TRBD1,TRBV2,CASSKVAPPTGYQETQYF,TGTGCCAGCAGTAAAGTTGCCCCCCCGACAGGGTACCAAGAGACCCAGTACTTC
.,TRBJ2-7,.,TRBV9,CASSGELAPYEQYF,TGTGCCAGCAGCGGGGAACTAGCACCCTACGAGCAGTACTTC
.,TRBJ2-2,TRBD1,TRBV9,CASSVRRDSNTGELFF,TGTGCCAGCAGCGTCCGCCGGGACAGCAACACCGGGGAGCTGTTTTTT
.,TRBJ2-7,.,TRBV7-9,CASSFQGGRYEQYF,TGTGCCAGCAGCTTCCAGGGAGGAAGGTACGAGCAGTACTTC
.,TRBJ2-3,.,TRBV19,CASGWTDTQYF,TGTGCCAGTGGCTGGACAGATACGCAGTATTTT
.,TRBJ1-1,.,TRBV18,CASSQGTLGRAFF,TGTGCCAGCTCACAAGGGACACTCGGACGAGCTTTCTTT
.,TRBJ2-2,.,TRBV4-1,CASSQEMRGLNTGELFF,TGCGCCAGCAGCCAAGAAATGAGGGGATTGAACACCGGGGAGCTGTTTTTT
.,TRBJ1-2,.,TRBV7-3,CASSLTGGDAVGYTF,TGTGCCAGCAGCTTAACGGGGGGTGACGCGGTTGGCTACACCTTC
.,TRBJ2-1,TRBD2,TRBV19,CASSSRLAGKYNEQFF,TGTGCCAGCTCTTCCAGACTAGCGGGGAAGTACAATGAGCAGTTCTTC
.,TRBJ2-1,TRBD1,TRBV5-4,CASSRDRGWQFF,TGTGCCAGCAGCCGGGACAGGGGGTGGCAGTTCTTC
.,TRBJ2-7,.,TRBV27,CASSPRTGPGSYEQYF,TGTGCCAGCAGTCCTAGGACTGGCCCGGGATCCTACGAGCAGTACTTC
.,TRBJ2-7,TRBD2,TRBV19,CASSSRTSGKYEQYF,TGTGCCAGTAGTAGTCGGACTAGCGGGAAGTACGAGCAGTACTTC
.,TRBJ2-4,.,TRBV7-9,CASSPWTVAKNIQYF,TGTGCCAGCAGCCCCTGGACAGTAGCCAAAAACATTCAGTACTTC
.,TRBJ2-1,.,TRBV5-6,CASSMTFGTKNHNEQFF,TGTGCCAGCAGCATGACGTTCGGGACCAAGAACCACAATGAGCAGTTCTTC
.,TRBJ2-7,.,TRBV5-4,CASSLGVPNYEQYF,TGTGCCAGCAGCTTGGGGGTGCCGAACTACGAGCAGTACTTC
.,TRBJ2-1,.,TRBV14,CASSQDRGRYNEQFF,TGTGCCAGCAGCCAAGATCGGGGCAGGTACAATGAGCAGTTCTTC
.,TRBJ1-2,.,TRBV5-1,CASSLEQPGDYGYTF,TGCGCCAGCAGCTTGGAACAGCCAGGGGACTATGGCTACACCTTC
.,TRBJ1-6,TRBD1,TRBV30,CAWSDRSNSPLHF,TGTGCCTGGTCGGACAGGTCGAATTCACCCCTCCACTTT
.,TRBJ1-6,TRBD1,TRBV27,CASSSHRDRGTYNSPLHF,TGTGCCAGCAGTTCCCACCGGGACAGGGGGACCTATAATTCACCCCTCCACTTT
.,TRBJ2-3,TRBD2,TRBV3-1/TRBV3-2,CASSKLAGGYTDTQYF,TGTGCCAGCAGCAAACTAGCGGGAGGTTACACAGATACGCAGTATTTT
.,TRBJ1-4,TRBD1,TRBV15,CATSRATGGRWEKLFF,TGTGCCACCAGCAGAGCCACAGGGGGCCGTTGGGAAAAACTGTTTTTT
.,TRBJ2-5,.,TRBV5-1,CASSQGRGGETQYF,TGCGCCAGCAGCCAGGGCAGGGGCGGAGAGACCCAGTACTTC
.,TRBJ1-4,TRBD1,TRBV9,CASSPGQVNEKLFF,TGTGCCAGCAGCCCGGGACAGGTTAATGAAAAACTGTTTTTT
once,TRBJ1-2,.,TRBV12-3/TRBV12-4,CASSFSSHGYTF,TGTGCCAGCAGTTTTAGCAGTCATGGCTACACCTTC
.,TRBJ1-2,TRBD1,TRBV5-1,CASSLSGQGFGYTF,TGCGCCAGCAGCTTGTCCGGACAGGGGTTCGGCTACACCTTC
.,TRBJ1-4,.,TRBV7-9,CASSLGIASEKLFF,TGTGCCAGCAGCTTAGGGATAGCGTCGGAAAAACTGTTTTTT
once,TRBJ2-2,TRBD2,TRBV10-3,CAITQGGAGVYTGELFF,TGTGCCATCACTCAAGGTGGAGCGGGGGTCTACACCGGGGAGCTGTTTTTT
.,TRBJ2-1,.,TRBV5-4,CASSFSRSGLNNEQFF,TGTGCCAGCAGCTTCTCTAGGAGCGGCTTGAACAATGAGCAGTTCTTC